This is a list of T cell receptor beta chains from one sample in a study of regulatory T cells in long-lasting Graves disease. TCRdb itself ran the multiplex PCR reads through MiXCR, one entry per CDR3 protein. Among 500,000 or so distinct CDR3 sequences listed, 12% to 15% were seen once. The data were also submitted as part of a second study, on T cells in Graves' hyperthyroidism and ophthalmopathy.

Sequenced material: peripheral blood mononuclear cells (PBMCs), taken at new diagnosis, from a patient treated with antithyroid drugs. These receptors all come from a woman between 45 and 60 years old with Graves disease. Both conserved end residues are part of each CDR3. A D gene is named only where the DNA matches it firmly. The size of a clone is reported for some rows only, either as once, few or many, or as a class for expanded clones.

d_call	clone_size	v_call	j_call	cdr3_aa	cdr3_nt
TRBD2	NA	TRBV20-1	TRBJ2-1	CSARDPRTSVGNEQFF	TGCAGTGCTAGAGACCCCCGGACTAGCGTCGGCAATGAGCAGTTCTTC
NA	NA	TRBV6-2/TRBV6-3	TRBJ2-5	CASTGLRGSQGETQYF	TGTGCCAGCACAGGGTTGAGGGGCAGCCAAGGAGAGACCCAGTACTTC
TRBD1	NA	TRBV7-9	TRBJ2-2	CASSLAGSGQGVAGELFF	TGTGCCAGCAGCTTAGCGGGGTCGGGACAGGGTGTTGCCGGGGAGCTGTTTTTT
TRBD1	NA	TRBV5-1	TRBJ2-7	CASSPGTAPSYEQYF	TGCGCCAGCAGCCCCGGGACAGCCCCTTCCTACGAGCAGTACTTC
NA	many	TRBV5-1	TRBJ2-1	CASSFGGRDDYNEQFF	TGCGCCAGCAGCTTTGGAGGGCGGGACGACTACAATGAGCAGTTCTTC
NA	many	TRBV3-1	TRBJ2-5	CASTDWVKQEETQYF	TGTGCCAGCACGGACTGGGTCAAACAGGAAGAGACCCAGTACTTC
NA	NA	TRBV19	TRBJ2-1	CASSIDDSYYNEQFF	TGTGCCAGTAGTATAGATGACAGTTACTACAATGAGCAGTTCTTC
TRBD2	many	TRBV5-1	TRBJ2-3	CASSPGLATHSTDTQYF	TGCGCCAGCAGCCCGGGACTAGCCACTCATAGCACAGATACGCAGTATTTT
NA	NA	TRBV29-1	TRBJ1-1	CSVEVAENTEAFF	TGCAGCGTTGAAGTCGCGGAGAACACTGAAGCTTTCTTT
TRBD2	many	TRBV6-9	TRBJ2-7	CASSYSIAGGGNEQYF	TGTGCCAGCAGTTACTCTATAGCGGGAGGGGGCAACGAGCAGTACTTC
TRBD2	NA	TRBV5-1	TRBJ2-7	CASSSSGLSTYEQYF	TGCGCCAGCAGCTCCTCGGGACTATCAACCTACGAGCAGTACTTC
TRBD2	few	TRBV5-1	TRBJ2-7	CASSLAVAGAGEQYF	TGCGCCAGCAGCTTGGCCGTAGCGGGAGCGGGCGAGCAGTACTTC
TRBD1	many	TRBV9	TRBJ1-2	CASSARTGLGDGYTF	TGTGCCAGCAGCGCTAGGACAGGGCTCGGCGATGGCTACACCTTC
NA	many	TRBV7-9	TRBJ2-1	CASSFRVNEQFF	TGTGCCAGCAGCTTCAGGGTTAATGAGCAGTTCTTC
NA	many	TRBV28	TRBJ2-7	CASRTSADYEQYF	TGCGCCAGCAGAACCAGCGCAGACTACGAGCAGTACTTC
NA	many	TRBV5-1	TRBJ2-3	CASSSTGRTSTDTQYF	TGCGCCAGCAGTTCTACGGGCCGAACAAGCACAGATACGCAGTATTTT
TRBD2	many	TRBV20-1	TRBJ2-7	CSAKTSGRPPYEQYF	TGCAGTGCAAAAACTAGCGGGAGGCCACCCTACGAGCAGTACTTC
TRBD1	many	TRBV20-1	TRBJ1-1	CSALPSGGTEAFF	TGCAGTGCTCTCCCCTCAGGGGGCACTGAAGCTTTCTTT
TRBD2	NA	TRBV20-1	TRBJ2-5	CSARDLGGLAGVVLETQYF	TGCAGTGCTAGAGATCTAGGGGGACTAGCGGGAGTGGTTTTGGAGACCCAGTACTTC
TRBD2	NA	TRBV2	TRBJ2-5	CASRPWGLAAQETQYF	TGTGCCAGCAGACCTTGGGGACTAGCGGCACAAGAGACCCAGTACTTC
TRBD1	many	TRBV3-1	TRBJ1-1	CASSLRGQGGNAEAFF	TGTGCCAGCAGCCTCCGGGGACAGGGAGGGAACGCTGAAGCTTTCTTT
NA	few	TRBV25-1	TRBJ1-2	CASSNTGSGGGYTF	TGTGCCAGCAGCAACACAGGGTCGGGCGGTGGCTACACCTTC
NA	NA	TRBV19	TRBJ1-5	CASQDRTGNQPQHF	TGTGCCAGCCAAGACAGGACCGGCAATCAGCCCCAGCATTTT
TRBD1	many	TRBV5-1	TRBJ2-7	CASSLPTQGADEQYF	TGCGCCAGCAGCTTGCCTACACAGGGGGCCGACGAGCAGTACTTC
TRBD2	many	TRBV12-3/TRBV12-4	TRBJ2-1	CASSLGGGYWNEQFF	TGTGCCAGCAGTTTAGGCGGGGGGTATTGGAATGAGCAGTTCTTC
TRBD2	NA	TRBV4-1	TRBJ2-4	CASSQVSFRGAGGRVKNIQYF	TGCGCCAGCAGCCAAGTTTCGTTCCGTGGAGCGGGAGGGCGGGTCAAAAACATTCAGTACTTC
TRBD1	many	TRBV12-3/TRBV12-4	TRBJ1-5	CASSLTGGEQPQHF	TGTGCCAGCAGCCTGACAGGGGGCGAGCAGCCCCAGCATTTT
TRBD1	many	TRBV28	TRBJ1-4	CASSFVATGQGTTNEKLFF	TGTGCCAGCAGTTTTGTCGCGACCGGACAGGGTACAACTAATGAAAAACTGTTTTTT
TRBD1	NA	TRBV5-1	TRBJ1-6	CASSLTGQGANQSPLHF	TGCGCCAGCAGCTTGACCGGACAGGGGGCAAACCAATCACCCCTCCACTTT
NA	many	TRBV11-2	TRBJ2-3	CASSPRIAEITDTQYF	TGTGCCAGCAGCCCGCGGATAGCGGAGATCACAGATACGCAGTATTTT
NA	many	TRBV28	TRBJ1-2	CASRDPLRGYTF	TGTGCCAGCAGGGACCCGTTGAGGGGCTACACCTTC
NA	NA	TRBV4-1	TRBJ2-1	CASSQGRAKSSYNEQFF	TGCGCCAGCAGCCAAGGGCGAGCCAAGAGCTCCTACAATGAGCAGTTCTTC
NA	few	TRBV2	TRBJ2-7	CASSPNDWTGEEQYF	TGTGCCAGCAGCCCCAACGACTGGACCGGGGAAGAGCAGTACTTC
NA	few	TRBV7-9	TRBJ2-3	CASPEALDTQYF	TGTGCCAGCCCCGAGGCCCTGGATACGCAGTATTTT
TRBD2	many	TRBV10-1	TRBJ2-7	CASSEVAGGRLYEQYF	TGCGCCAGCAGTGAGGTGGCGGGAGGACGTCTTTACGAGCAGTACTTC
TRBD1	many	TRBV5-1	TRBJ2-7	CASSLETGSYEQYF	TGCGCCAGCAGCTTGGAGACAGGGTCCTACGAGCAGTACTTC
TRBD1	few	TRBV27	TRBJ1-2	CASSFIGTDNYGYTF	TGTGCCAGCAGCTTTATAGGGACAGATAACTATGGCTACACCTTC
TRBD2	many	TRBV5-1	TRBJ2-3	CASSLGGLLGPADTQYF	TGCGCCAGCAGCTTGGGGGGACTACTAGGGCCCGCAGATACGCAGTATTTT
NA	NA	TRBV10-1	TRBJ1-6	CASSESLGSNSPLHF	TGCGCCAGCAGTGAGTCCCTAGGGTCGAATTCACCCCTCCACTTT
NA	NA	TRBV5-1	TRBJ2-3	CASSLVPGGTDTQYF	TGCGCCAGCAGCTTGGTCCCAGGGGGCACAGATACGCAGTATTTT
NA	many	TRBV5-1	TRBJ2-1	CASSYEVNEQFF	TGCGCCAGCAGCTATGAGGTCAATGAGCAGTTCTTC
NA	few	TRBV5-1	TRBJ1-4	CASSTRGAEEKLFF	TGCGCCAGCAGCACACGGGGGGCTGAAGAAAAACTGTTTTTT
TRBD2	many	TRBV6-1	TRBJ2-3	CASSVAGVGTDTQYF	TGTGCCAGCAGTGTAGCGGGAGTAGGCACAGATACGCAGTATTTT
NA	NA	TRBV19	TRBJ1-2	CASRQVRGEGYTF	TGTGCCAGTCGACAAGTAAGAGGGGAGGGCTACACCTTC
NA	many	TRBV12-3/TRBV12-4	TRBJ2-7	CASSSRGPQYF	TGTGCCAGCAGTTCCAGGGGTCCGCAGTACTTC
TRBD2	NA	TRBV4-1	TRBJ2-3	CASSQVGTSGRFTDTQYF	TGCGCCAGCAGCCAAGTCGGGACTAGCGGGAGGTTCACAGATACGCAGTATTTT
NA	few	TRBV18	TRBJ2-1	CASSPLDGAFRIGSYNEQFF	TGTGCCAGCTCACCACTCGACGGAGCGTTTCGTATTGGGTCCTACAATGAGCAGTTCTTC
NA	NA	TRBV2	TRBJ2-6	CASSEATSTGANVLTF	TGTGCCAGCAGTGAGGCAACTAGTACTGGGGCCAACGTCCTGACTTTC
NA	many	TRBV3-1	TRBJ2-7	CASSQATVTYEQYF	TGTGCCAGCAGCCAAGCCACGGTTACCTACGAGCAGTACTTC
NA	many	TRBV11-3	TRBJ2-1	CASSPGRALYNEQFF	TGTGCCAGCAGCCCCGGAAGGGCCCTCTACAATGAGCAGTTCTTC
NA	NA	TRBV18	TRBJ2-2	CASSPLFSPGELFF	TGTGCCAGCTCACCCCTGTTTTCTCCCGGGGAGCTGTTTTTT